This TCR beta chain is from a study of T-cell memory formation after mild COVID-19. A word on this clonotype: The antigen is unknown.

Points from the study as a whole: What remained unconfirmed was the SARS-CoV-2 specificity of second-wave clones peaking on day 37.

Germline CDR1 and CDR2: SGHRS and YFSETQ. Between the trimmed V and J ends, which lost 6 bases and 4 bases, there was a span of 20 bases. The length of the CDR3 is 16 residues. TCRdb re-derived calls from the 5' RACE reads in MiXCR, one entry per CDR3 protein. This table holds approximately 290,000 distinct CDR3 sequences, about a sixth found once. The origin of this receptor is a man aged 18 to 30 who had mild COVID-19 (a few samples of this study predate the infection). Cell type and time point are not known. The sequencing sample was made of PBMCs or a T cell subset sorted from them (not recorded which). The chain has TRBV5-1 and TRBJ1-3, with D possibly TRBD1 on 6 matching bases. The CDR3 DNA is TGCGCCAGCACGGATCACGGGGGGCGAGTAGGAAACACCATATATTTT. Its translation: CASTDHGGRVGNTIYF.